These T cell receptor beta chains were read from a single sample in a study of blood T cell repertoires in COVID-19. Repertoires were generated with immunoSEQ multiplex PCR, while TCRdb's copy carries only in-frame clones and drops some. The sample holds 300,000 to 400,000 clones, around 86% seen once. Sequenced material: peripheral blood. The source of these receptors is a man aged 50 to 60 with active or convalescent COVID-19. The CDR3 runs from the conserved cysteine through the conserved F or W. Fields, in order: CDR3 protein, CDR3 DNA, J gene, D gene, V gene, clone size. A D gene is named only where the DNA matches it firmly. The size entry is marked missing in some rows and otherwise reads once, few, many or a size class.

CASSPGTGGPDTQYF	TGCGCCAGCAGCCCCGGGACAGGGGGTCCAGATACGCAGTATTTT	TRBJ2-3	TRBD1	TRBV5-1	.
CSTSSGGAEEQFF	TGTTCTACGTCTAGCGGGGGGGCGGAGGAGCAGTTCTTC	TRBJ2-1	TRBD2	TRBV10-3	.
CASSLFMNTEAFF	TGTGCCAGCAGCTTATTCATGAACACTGAAGCTTTCTTT	TRBJ1-1	.	TRBV7-3	.
CASSFSGSNQPQHF	TGTGCCAGCAGCTTTTCAGGAAGCAATCAGCCCCAGCATTTT	TRBJ1-5	.	TRBV5-4	.
CATYLTSGGAYEQYF	TGTGCCACCTATCTGACTAGCGGGGGGGCCTACGAGCAGTACTTC	TRBJ2-7	TRBD2	TRBV15	.
CACSFLGNQPLHF	TGTGCCTGCAGTTTTTTGGGCAATCAGCCCCTGCATTTT	TRBJ1-5	.	TRBV12-3/TRBV12-4	.
CASSPGGPGTPNYGYTF	TGTGCCAGCAGCCCTGGAGGTCCCGGGACACCCAACTATGGCTACACCTTC	TRBJ1-2	.	TRBV28	.
CASSVEGATEAFF	TGTGCCAGCAGTGTTGAGGGAGCCACTGAAGCTTTCTTT	TRBJ1-1	.	TRBV2	.
CASSEEGIGTQYF	TGTGCCAGCAGTGAAGAGGGGATAGGGACCCAGTACTTC	TRBJ2-5	.	TRBV2	.
CASSQLGHSIPYRTTEAFF	TGCGCCAGCAGTCAACTTGGACACTCTATCCCGTATCGGACCACTGAAGCTTTCTTT	TRBJ1-1	.	TRBV23-1	.
CASHTRGGAKYF	TGTGCCAGCCATACCCGGGGGGGCGCAAAGTACTTC	TRBJ2-7	TRBD2	TRBV11-2	.
CASSFPGNEKLFF	TGTGCCAGCAGCTTCCCAGGGAATGAAAAACTGTTTTTT	TRBJ1-4	.	TRBV7-9	.
CASSPTQGYGYTF	TGCGCCAGCAGCCCCACGCAGGGGTATGGCTACACCTTC	TRBJ1-2	.	TRBV5-1	once
CASTTQAFQPQHF	TGTGCCAGTACAACCCAGGCGTTTCAGCCCCAGCATTTT	TRBJ1-5	.	TRBV6-6	.
CASKGQGNSPLHF	TGTGCCAGCAAGGGACAGGGCAATTCACCCCTCCACTTT	TRBJ1-6	TRBD1	TRBV28	few
CASSATSAYNEQFF	TGTGCCAGCAGCGCCACTAGCGCCTACAATGAGCAGTTCTTC	TRBJ2-1	TRBD2	TRBV11-2	.
CASSLQGAGGEAFF	TGTGCCAGCAGCTTACAGGGGGCGGGCGGTGAAGCTTTCTTT	TRBJ1-1	TRBD1	TRBV5-4	.
CASSPPRGDYGYTF	TGTGCCAGCTCACCACCGCGGGGGGACTATGGCTACACCTTC	TRBJ1-2	.	TRBV18	.
CASSQEVGLAGVPTSYEQYF	TGCGCCAGCAGCCAAGAAGTCGGGCTAGCGGGGGTTCCAACCTCCTACGAGCAGTACTTC	TRBJ2-7	TRBD2	TRBV4-1	.
CASSRTTGDTEAFF	TGCGCCAGCAGCCGGACAACTGGGGACACTGAAGCTTTCTTT	TRBJ1-1	.	TRBV5-1	.
CASSPLSASLTGDSNQPQHF	TGTGCCAGCTCACCCCTCAGCGCCTCTTTGACAGGGGACAGCAATCAGCCCCAGCATTTT	TRBJ1-5	TRBD1	TRBV18	.
CSVDLDRITDTQYF	TGCAGCGTTGACCTGGACAGGATCACAGATACGCAGTATTTT	TRBJ2-3	TRBD1	TRBV29-1	once
CASMPTGLANYGYTF	TGTGCCAGCATGCCAACAGGGTTAGCTAACTATGGCTACACCTTC	TRBJ1-2	.	TRBV6-5	.
CASSPGTGNTEAFF	TGTGCCAGCTCCCCCGGGACAGGGAACACTGAAGCTTTCTTT	TRBJ1-1	TRBD1	TRBV18	.
CASSQPSGRAYNEQFF	TGCGCCAGCAGCCAACCTAGCGGGAGAGCCTACAATGAGCAGTTCTTC	TRBJ2-1	TRBD2	TRBV4-1	.
CAISESAGAPYEQYF	TGTGCCATCAGTGAGTCAGCGGGAGCCCCCTACGAGCAGTACTTC	TRBJ2-7	TRBD2	TRBV10-3	once
CASSRFLQGRFTYEQYF	TGTGCCAGCAGCCGGTTCCTCCAGGGAAGGTTCACCTACGAGCAGTACTTC	TRBJ2-7	.	TRBV6-2/TRBV6-3	.
CASSETGNRGETQYF	TGTGCCAGCAGTGAAACGGGGAATCGAGGAGAGACCCAGTACTTC	TRBJ2-5	.	TRBV2	.
CASSIYTDNTGELFF	TGTGCCAGTAGTATATATACAGACAACACCGGGGAGCTGTTTTTT	TRBJ2-2	.	TRBV19	.
CASSLGMGLRQGSNEQFF	TGCGCCAGCAGCTTGGGGATGGGACTCCGGCAAGGTAGCAATGAGCAGTTCTTC	TRBJ2-1	.	TRBV5-1	.
CASGYRSYNSPLHF	TGCGCCAGCGGATACAGGTCCTATAATTCACCCCTCCACTTT	TRBJ1-6	.	TRBV10-2	.
CASSEDAGPGGELFF	TGCGCCAGCAGTGAGGACGCAGGGCCGGGCGGGGAGCTGTTTTTT	TRBJ2-2	.	TRBV10-1	.
CASSPGLASNEQFF	TGTGCCAGCAGCCCGGGACTAGCTTCCAATGAGCAGTTCTTC	TRBJ2-1	TRBD2	TRBV2	.
CASSWTSGGANEQFF	TGCGCCAGCAGCTGGACTAGCGGGGGTGCCAATGAGCAGTTCTTC	TRBJ2-1	TRBD2	TRBV5-1	.